The sequence of this T cell receptor beta chain was determined in a study of blood T cell repertoires in COVID-19. Overall study context: Donors in the United States, Italy and Spain gave samples during acute or convalescent COVID-19. PBMCs, B-cell-depleted T cells, or T cells were the source of the cDNA or gDNA that made up the material.

V was clipped by 4 bases and J by 7 bases; unmatched bases: 7. The CDR3 contains 16 residues. Germline-derived CDR1 and CDR2 are SGHDT and YYEEEE. The table lists this clone with a few counts. Original processing methods: Amplification from reference gene primers served as the basis for estimated nucleated cell counts. Clones were sequenced by immunoSEQ multiplex PCR, and TCRdb holds only the in-frame ones, with some missing. For V, J and clone size, that table is used; D and trimming come from the DNA. The sample carries a few hundred thousand clones, approximately 84% recorded once. Sample: peripheral blood. This TCR came from a human donor in a cohort sampled during active COVID-19. The chain links TRBV5-6 to TRBJ1-6; 11 bases align to TRBD1. Written as DNA, the CDR3 is TGTGCCAGCAGCCAAGGGGACAGGGGGTTCAATTCACCCCTCCACTTT. Translated, it gives CASSQGDRGFNSPLHF.